The entry below describes one T cell receptor beta chain. Its antigen is not known. The CDR3 consists of 15 residues. Per germline, CDR1 SGHRS and CDR2 YFSETQ. This entry comes from a study of monozygotic twins with inflammatory bowel disease. Broader study findings: Evidence did not back any single strong signal or clonotype linked to IBD. Heterogeneous immunosuppressive treatment regimens may have introduced variability into patient repertoires. Using the inverse Simpson index, IBD patients had lower TCRbeta diversity than healthy co-twins.

Researchers ran eight separate cDNA reactions for each sample. From its re-call of the 5' RACE reads, TCRdb lists each CDR3 protein once, without DNA. The sample data list about 210,000 distinct CDR3 sequences. The genes are TRBV5-1 and TRBJ2-1. This clonotype was sampled from a human donor with ulcerative colitis or Crohn's disease, or a healthy co-twin of an affected twin (not recorded which). Sequencing used blood. The CDR3 spells CASKPDQSSYNEQFF.